This T cell receptor (beta chain) was recovered during a study of T-cell reconstitution after alpha-beta-depleted transplantation in children. Study results and limitations: Diversity of TCRbeta at day 60 was high in some patients, arising from surviving recipient T cells and thymic progenitors. By about two months after transplant, alpha-beta T cells reportedly arose from several hundred graft clones that had expanded. Newly produced T cells mostly accounted for T-cell counts and diversity one year post-transplant.

This clonotype has only a few counts. Its antigen is still unknown. The CDR3 contains 15 residues. V was pared by 5 bases and J by 0 bases, with 14 bases between. From germline, CDR1 is DFQATT and CDR2 SNEGSKA (reference sequence). Unique molecular identifiers were incorporated when the TCRbeta library was constructed. TCRdb re-derived calls from the PCR reads in MiXCR, one entry per CDR3 protein. This table has approximately 1,000,000 distinct CDR3 sequences, about 29% appearing once. The J gene is TRBJ1-5, the V gene TRBV20-1; D gene ambiguous. The receptor's source is a boy under two years old who had a stem cell transplant for SCID, so the T cells may come from the graft donor. The sequencing used PBMCs, mostly from graft donor cells, collected 360 days after TCRalphabeta/CD19-depleted stem cell transplant. The CDR3 region is CSAPRSEYSNQPQHF. The CDR3 DNA reads TGCAGTGCTCCAAGATCGGAGTATAGCAATCAGCCCCAGCATTTT.